A selection of T cell receptor beta chains follows, all from one sample in a study of CD8 T cells in Susac syndrome. MiXCR, applied by TCRdb to the immunoSEQ multiplex PCR reads, yields one record per CDR3 protein. The profile shows 140,000 or so distinct CDR3 sequences, about 95% of them singletons. The sequenced sample was CD4+ T cells from PBMCs. The receptor source for this set is a human donor with multiple sclerosis. Each CDR3 is given with its conserved first and last residue. The order of the fields is CDR3 protein, CDR3 DNA, V gene, J gene, D gene, clone size. The D gene is left open where the match is weak. Only some rows state a clone size, as once, few, many or a class for expanded clones.

CASSPGLAGAGELFF	TGCGCCAGCAGCCCCGGACTAGCGGGAGCCGGGGAGCTGTTTTTT	TRBV5-1	TRBJ2-2	TRBD2	once
CSASSQFGSSYNSPLHF	TGCAGTGCTAGTAGCCAGTTTGGTAGCTCCTATAATTCACCCCTCCACTTT	TRBV20-1	TRBJ1-6	.	.
CASSPAGGPYNEQFF	TGTGCCAGCAGCCCAGCGGGGGGACCTTACAATGAGCAGTTCTTC	TRBV7-6	TRBJ2-1	TRBD2	.
CASSFGGSPNEQFF	TGCGCCAGCAGCTTCGGCGGGTCGCCGAATGAGCAGTTCTTC	TRBV5-1	TRBJ2-1	.	.
CASSVTGNSPLHF	TGTGCCAGCAGCGTCACGGGGAATTCACCCCTCCACTTT	TRBV9	TRBJ1-6	.	.
CASSLRISSPYTEAFF	TGTGCCAGCAGCCTCAGGATTTCCTCGCCCTACACTGAAGCTTTCTTT	TRBV7-8	TRBJ1-1	.	.
CASRFDRGLQETQYF	TGTGCCAGCAGGTTTGACAGGGGGCTACAAGAGACCCAGTACTTC	TRBV28	TRBJ2-5	TRBD1	once
CASRMGQVDYNEQFF	TGTGCCAGTAGGATGGGACAGGTGGACTACAATGAGCAGTTCTTC	TRBV19	TRBJ2-1	TRBD1	.
CASSPSAQETQYF	TGTGCCAGCAGCCCCTCGGCCCAAGAGACCCAGTACTTC	TRBV7-6	TRBJ2-5	.	.
CASSGPVSNQPQHF	TGTGCCAGCAGTGGGCCTGTTAGCAATCAGCCCCAGCATTTT	TRBV28	TRBJ1-5	.	.
CSAREGRQGPYNEQFF	TGCAGTGCTAGAGAAGGCCGACAGGGGCCCTACAATGAGCAGTTCTTC	TRBV20-1	TRBJ2-1	TRBD1	.
CSVVSSFKQFF	TGCAGCGTTGTTAGCTCCTTTAAGCAGTTCTTC	TRBV29-1	TRBJ2-1	.	.
CASRGGQGSNQPQHF	TGTGCCAGCCGAGGGGGACAGGGAAGCAATCAGCCCCAGCATTTT	TRBV2	TRBJ1-5	TRBD1	once
CASSLGTRGNEQFF	TGTGCCAGCAGCCTTGGGACTCGGGGGAATGAGCAGTTCTTC	TRBV7-3	TRBJ2-1	.	.
CASSPDSSTDTQYF	TGTGCCAGCAGCCCAGACAGTAGCACAGATACGCAGTATTTT	TRBV7-2	TRBJ2-3	.	.
CSASGRRDEQYF	TGCAGTGCTAGCGGGAGGAGGGACGAGCAGTACTTC	TRBV20-1	TRBJ2-7	TRBD2	.